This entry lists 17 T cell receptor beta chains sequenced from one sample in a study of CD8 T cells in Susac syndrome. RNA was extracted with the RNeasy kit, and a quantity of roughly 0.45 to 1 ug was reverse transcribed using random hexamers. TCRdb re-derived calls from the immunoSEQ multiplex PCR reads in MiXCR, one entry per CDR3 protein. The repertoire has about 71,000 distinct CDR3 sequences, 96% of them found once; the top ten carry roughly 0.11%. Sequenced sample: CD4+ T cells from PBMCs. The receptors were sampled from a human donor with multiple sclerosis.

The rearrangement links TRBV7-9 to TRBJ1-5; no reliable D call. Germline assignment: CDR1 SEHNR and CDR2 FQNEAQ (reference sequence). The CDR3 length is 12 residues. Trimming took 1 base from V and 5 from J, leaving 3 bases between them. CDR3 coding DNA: TGTGCCAGCAGCTTAGGATATCAGCCCCAGCATTTT. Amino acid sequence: CASSLGYQPQHF.

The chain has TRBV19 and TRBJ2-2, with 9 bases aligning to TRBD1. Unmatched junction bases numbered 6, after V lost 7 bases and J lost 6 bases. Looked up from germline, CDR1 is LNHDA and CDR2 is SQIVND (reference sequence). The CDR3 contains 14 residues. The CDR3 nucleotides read TGTGCCAGTAAACAACAGGGGGCCTCCGGGGAGCTGTTTTTT. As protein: CASKQQGASGELFF.

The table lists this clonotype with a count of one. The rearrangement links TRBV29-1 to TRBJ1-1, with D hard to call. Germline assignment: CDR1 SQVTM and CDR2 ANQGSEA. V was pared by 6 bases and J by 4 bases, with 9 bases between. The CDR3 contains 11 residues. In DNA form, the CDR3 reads TGCAGCGTCGTCAGGAGCACTGAAGCTTTCTTT. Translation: CSVVRSTEAFF.

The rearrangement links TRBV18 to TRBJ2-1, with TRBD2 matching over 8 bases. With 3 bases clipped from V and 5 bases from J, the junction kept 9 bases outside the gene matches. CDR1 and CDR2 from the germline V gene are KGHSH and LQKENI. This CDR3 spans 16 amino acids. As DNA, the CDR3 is TGTGCCAGCTCACCGAGGGGAGCGGGGGCCGACAATGAGCAGTTCTTC. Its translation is CASSPRGAGADNEQFF. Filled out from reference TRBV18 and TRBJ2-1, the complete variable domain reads NAGVMQNPRHLVRRRGQEARLRCSPMKGHSHVYWYRQLPEEGLKFMVYLQKENIIDESGMPKERFSAEFPKEGPSILRIQQVVRGDSAAYFCASSPRGAGADNEQFFGPGTRLTVL.

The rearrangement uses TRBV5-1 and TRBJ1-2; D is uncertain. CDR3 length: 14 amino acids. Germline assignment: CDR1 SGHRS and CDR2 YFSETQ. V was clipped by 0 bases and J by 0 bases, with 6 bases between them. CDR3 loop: CASSLGRTNYGYTF. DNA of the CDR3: TGCGCCAGCAGCTTGGGGCGGACTAACTATGGCTACACCTTC.

In DNA form, the CDR3 reads TGTGCCAGCAGCCGCATGGGGACAGGGAATAGCAATCAGCCCCAGCATTTT. Translation gives CASSRMGTGNSNQPQHF. The rearrangement joins TRBV6-1 to TRBJ1-5; 9 bases are shared with TRBD1. The V gene end was trimmed by 6 bases and the J gene end by 0 bases; junction bases not matched to a gene: 9. CDR3 length: 17 residues. Germline assignment: CDR1 MNHNS and CDR2 SASEGT.

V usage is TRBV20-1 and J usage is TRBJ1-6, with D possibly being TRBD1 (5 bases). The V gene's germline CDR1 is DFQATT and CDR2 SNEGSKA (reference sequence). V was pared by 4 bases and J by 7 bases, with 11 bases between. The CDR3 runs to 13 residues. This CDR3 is CSATGHLNSPLHF. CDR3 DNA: TGCAGTGCTACGGGGCACCTAAATTCACCCCTCCACTTT.

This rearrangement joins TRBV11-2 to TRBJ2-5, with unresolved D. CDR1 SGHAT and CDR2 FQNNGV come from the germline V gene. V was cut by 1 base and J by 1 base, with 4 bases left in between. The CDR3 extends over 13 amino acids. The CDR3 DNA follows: TGTGCCAGCAGCTTAGGCAGCCAAGAGACCCAGTACTTC. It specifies CASSLGSQETQYF.

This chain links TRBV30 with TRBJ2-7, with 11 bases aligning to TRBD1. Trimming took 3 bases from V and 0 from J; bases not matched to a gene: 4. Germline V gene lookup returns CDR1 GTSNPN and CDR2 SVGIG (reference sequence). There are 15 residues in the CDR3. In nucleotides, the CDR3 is TGTGCCTGGAGCGGGGACAGGGGGAGCTCCTACGAGCAGTACTTC. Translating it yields CAWSGDRGSSYEQYF.

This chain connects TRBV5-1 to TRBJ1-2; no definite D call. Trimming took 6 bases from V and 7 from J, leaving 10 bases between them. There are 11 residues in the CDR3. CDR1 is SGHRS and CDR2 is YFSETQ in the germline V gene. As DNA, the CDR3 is TGCGCCAGCACCCTTAGGGTTGGCTACACCTTC. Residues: CASTLRVGYTF.

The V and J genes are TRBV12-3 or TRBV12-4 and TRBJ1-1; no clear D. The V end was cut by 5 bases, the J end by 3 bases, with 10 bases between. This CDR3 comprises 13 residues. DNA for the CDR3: TGTGCCAGCAGTCGGGTAAGGGACACTGAAGCTTTCTTT. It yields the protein CASSRVRDTEAFF.

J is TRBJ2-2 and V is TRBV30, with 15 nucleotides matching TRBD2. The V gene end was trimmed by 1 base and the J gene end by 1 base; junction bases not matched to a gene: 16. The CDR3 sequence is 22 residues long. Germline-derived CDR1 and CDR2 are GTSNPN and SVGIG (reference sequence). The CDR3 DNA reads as TGTGCCTGGAGTGCACTTCTTCCGGGACTAGCGGGGGGCTTCTTGAACACCGGGGAGCTGTTTTTT. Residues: CAWSALLPGLAGGFLNTGELFF. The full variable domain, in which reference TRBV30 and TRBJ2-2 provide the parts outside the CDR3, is SQTIHQWPATLVQPVGSPLSLECTVEGTSNPNLYWYRQAAGRGLQLLFYSVGIGQISSEVPQNLSASRPQDRQFILSSKKLLLSDSGFYLCAWSALLPGLAGGFLNTGELFFGEGSRLTVL.

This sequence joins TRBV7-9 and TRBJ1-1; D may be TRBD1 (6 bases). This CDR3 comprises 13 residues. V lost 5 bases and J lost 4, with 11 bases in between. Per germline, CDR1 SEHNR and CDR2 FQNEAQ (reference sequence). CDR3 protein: CASSLGGGTEAFF. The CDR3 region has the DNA TGTGCCAGCAGCCTAGGGGGGGGCACTGAAGCTTTCTTT.

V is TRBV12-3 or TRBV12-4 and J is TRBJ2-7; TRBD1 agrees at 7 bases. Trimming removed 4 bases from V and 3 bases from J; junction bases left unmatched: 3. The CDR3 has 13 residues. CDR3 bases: TGTGCCAGCAGTTCCACAGGGGACTACGAGCAGTACTTC. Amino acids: CASSSTGDYEQYF.

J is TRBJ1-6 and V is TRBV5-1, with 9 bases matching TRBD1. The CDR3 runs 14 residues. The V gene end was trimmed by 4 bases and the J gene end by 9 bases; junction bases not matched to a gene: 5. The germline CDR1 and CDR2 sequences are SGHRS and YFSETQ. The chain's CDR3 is CASSQTGGSSPLHF. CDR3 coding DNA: TGCGCCAGCAGCCAAACAGGGGGCAGTTCACCCCTCCACTTT.

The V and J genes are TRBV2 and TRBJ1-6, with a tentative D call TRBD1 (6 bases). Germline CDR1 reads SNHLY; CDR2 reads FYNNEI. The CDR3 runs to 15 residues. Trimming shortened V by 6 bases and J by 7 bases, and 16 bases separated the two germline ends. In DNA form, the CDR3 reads TGTGCCAGCAGCCCTCTGGGGGCGGAGAATTCACCCCTCCACTTT. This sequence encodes CASSPLGAENSPLHF.

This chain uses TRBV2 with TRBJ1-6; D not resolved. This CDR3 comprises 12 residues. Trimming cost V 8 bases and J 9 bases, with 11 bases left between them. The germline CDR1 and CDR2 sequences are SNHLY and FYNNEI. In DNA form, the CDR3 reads TGTGCCAGCTGCGGGGTTGTTTCACCCCTCCACTTT. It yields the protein CASCGVVSPLHF.